This entry lists 19 T cell receptor beta chains sequenced from one sample in a study of blood T cell repertoires in COVID-19. TCRdb keeps only in-frame clones here, not all; method: immunoSEQ multiplex PCR. The table lists some 120,000 clones, approximately 90% of them singletons. The sequencing input was peripheral blood. These receptors all come from a human donor in a cohort sampled during active COVID-19.

The rearrangement uses TRBV19 and TRBJ2-1, with 11 bases fitting TRBD2. The V gene's germline CDR1 is LNHDA and CDR2 SQIVND (reference sequence). Trimming removed 4 bases from V and 6 bases from J; junction bases left unmatched: 5. The CDR3 is 15 amino acids. CDR3 DNA sequence: TGTGCCAGTAGTAGTCTAGCGGGAGGCTTCAATGAGCAGTTCTTC. Protein sequence: CASSSLAGGFNEQFF.

This clone was found a few times. J is TRBJ2-5 and V is TRBV25-1; 10 bases map to TRBD1. This CDR3 comprises 17 residues. The V gene's germline CDR1 is MGHDK and CDR2 SYGVNS. The trim removed 2 bases at V and 5 bases at J, leaving 11 bases unmatched. CDR3: CASSENPGQGSWETQYF. CDR3 sequence (DNA): TGTGCCAGCAGTGAAAACCCGGGACAGGGGTCATGGGAGACCCAGTACTTC.

The chain employs TRBV2 and TRBJ1-2; D gene uncertain. The CDR3 is made up of 15 amino acids. The germline V gene has CDR1 SNHLY and CDR2 FYNNEI. Trimming shortened V by 2 bases and J by 6 bases, and 16 bases separated the two germline ends. The CDR3 DNA follows: TGTGCCAGCAGTGAATCGCGGGGTCGTGGTGATGGCTACACCTTC. It translates to CASSESRGRGDGYTF.

The chain employs TRBV2 and TRBJ1-4, with D possibly being TRBD1 (6 bases). Germline V CDR1 and CDR2: SNHLY, FYNNEI. The CDR3 consists of 15 residues. The V gene lost 5 bases and the J gene lost 3 bases, with 13 bases spanning the gap. The CDR3 sequence is CASSKGVSANEKLFF. The CDR3 bases are TGTGCCAGCAGTAAGGGGGTATCGGCTAATGAAAAACTGTTTTTT.

The genes are TRBV5-1 and TRBJ2-5, with 8 nucleotides matching TRBD2. This CDR3 has 16 residues. Germline values: CDR1 SGHRS, CDR2 YFSETQ. V lost 0 bases to trimming and J lost 4 bases; unmatched junction nucleotides: 8. CDR3 amino acids: CASSLAPGGGGETQYF. DNA of the CDR3: TGCGCCAGCAGCTTGGCCCCCGGGGGGGGCGGAGAGACCCAGTACTTC.

The V call is TRBV5-1, the J call TRBJ2-5; D is unclear. V lost 0 bases and J 5 bases, leaving 11 bases between the germline ends. The CDR3 consists of 14 residues. Per the germline V gene, CDR1 is SGHRS and CDR2 is YFSETQ. The CDR3 spells CASSLANSWETQYF. The CDR3 DNA reads as TGCGCCAGCAGCTTGGCCAATAGTTGGGAGACCCAGTACTTC.

This rearrangement joins TRBV5-1 to TRBJ2-7, with D tentatively TRBD2 (5 bases). Germline-derived CDR1 and CDR2 are SGHRS and YFSETQ. This CDR3 region has 14 residues. The V end lost 4 bases, the J end lost 0 bases, and 11 bases lay between the germline ends. The CDR3 sequence is CASSPDSNSYEQYF. DNA for the CDR3: TGCGCCAGCAGCCCGGACTCAAACTCCTACGAGCAGTACTTC.

V usage is TRBV18 and J usage is TRBJ1-5; D is undetermined. Germline CDR1 reads KGHSH; CDR2 reads LQKENI. The CDR3 extends over 15 amino acids. V gave up 2 bases and J gave up 2 bases, with 10 bases separating them. CDR3 coding DNA: TGTGCCAGCTCACCATCTGATTCGGGCAATCAGCCCCAGCATTTT. Amino acid sequence: CASSPSDSGNQPQHF.

The V and J genes are TRBV19 and TRBJ2-2; D unresolved. This CDR3 is built from 13 residues. CDR1 is LNHDA and CDR2 is SQIVND in the germline V gene (reference sequence). Trimming removed 7 bases from V and 6 bases from J, with 12 bases in between. In nucleotides, the CDR3 is TGTGCCAGTAATAGGCTAGGCGCCGGGGAGCTGTTTTTT. Encoded protein: CASNRLGAGELFF.

This clone was observed a handful of times. This chain joins TRBV10-1 and TRBJ2-3, with 7 bases identical to TRBD2. The CDR3 covers 16 residues. V was clipped by 3 bases and J by 6 bases; unmatched bases: 12. Looked up from germline, CDR1 is WNHNN and CDR2 is SYGVQD (reference sequence). The CDR3 DNA reads TGCGCCAGCAGTGATGGGAGGGAGACTCATGTTGATACGCAGTATTTT. This codes for CASSDGRETHVDTQYF.

The chain is built from TRBV29-1 and TRBJ1-1; 7 bases fit TRBD1. The germline V gene encodes CDR1 SQVTM and CDR2 ANQGSEA. V was clipped by 7 bases and J by 4 bases; unmatched bases: 6. This CDR3 contains 12 residues. The chain's CDR3 is CSANRGSTEAFF. The CDR3 nucleotides are TGCAGCGCAAACAGGGGTAGCACTGAAGCTTTCTTT.

V is TRBV11-2 and J is TRBJ2-7; D gene uncertain. The length of the CDR3 is 11 residues. The germline V gene encodes CDR1 SGHAT and CDR2 FQNNGV. Trimming took 5 bases from V and 4 from J, leaving 6 bases between them. The CDR3 bases are TGTGCCAGCAGCGCCCAGTACGAGCAGTACTTC. This translates into CASSAQYEQYF.

The chain is built from TRBV5-4 and TRBJ2-1, with D tentatively TRBD2 (6 bases). The V gene's germline CDR1 is SGHNT and CDR2 YYREEE (reference sequence). This CDR3 has 16 amino acids. Between the trimmed V and J ends, which lost 0 bases and 8 bases, there was a span of 18 bases. In nucleotides, the CDR3 is TGTGCCAGCAGCTTGGAGGCTAGCGCCAGCCCGGATGAGCAGTTCTTC. Its protein is CASSLEASASPDEQFF.

The rearrangement uses TRBV7-9 and TRBJ2-7; weak D call: TRBD1 (5 bases). The germline CDR1 and CDR2 sequences are SEHNR and FQNEAQ (reference sequence). V was pared by 5 bases and J by 4 bases, with 9 bases between. This CDR3 has 12 amino acids. CDR3 bases: TGTGCCAGCAGCCCTGACAGATACGAGCAGTACTTC. Translation gives CASSPDRYEQYF.

This clone showed up just once. J is TRBJ2-1 and V is TRBV5-1; D ambiguous. CDR3 length: 14 amino acids. Germline V gene lookup returns CDR1 SGHRS and CDR2 YFSETQ. Trimming removed 9 bases from V and 0 bases from J, with 13 bases in between. The CDR3 DNA is TGCGCCACTCGCGCGGTCAGCTCCTACAATGAGCAGTTCTTC. As protein: CATRAVSSYNEQFF.

The CDR3 DNA is TGTGCCAGCAGTTTAGTAATGAACACTGAAGCTTTCTTT. Its translation: CASSLVMNTEAFF. This sequence joins TRBV12-3 or TRBV12-4 and TRBJ1-1; D unclear. The CDR3 extends over 13 amino acids. Trimming removed 1 base from V and 0 bases from J, with 3 bases in between.

V and J are TRBV6-5 and TRBJ2-2, with 9 nucleotides matching TRBD1. J was trimmed by 5 bases and V by 5 bases; bases with no gene match: 6. This CDR3 comprises 15 residues. Looked up from germline, CDR1 is MNHEY and CDR2 is SVGAGI. The CDR3 nucleotides read TGTGCCAGCAGTCGAGGGACAGGGCGGACCGGGGAGCTGTTTTTT. As protein: CASSRGTGRTGELFF.

Details on this clone: Other DNA sequences in this specimen translate into the identical CDR3. The rearrangement uses TRBV4-1 and TRBJ2-5; 11 bases are a match to TRBD1. CDR1 and CDR2 (germline): MGHRA, YSYEKL. CDR3 size: 15 residues. J gave up 5 bases and V 1 base, and 3 bases lay outside the gene matches. The CDR3 spells CASSQGTGGWETQYF. DNA of the CDR3: TGCGCCAGCAGCCAAGGGACAGGGGGCTGGGAGACCCAGTACTTC.

The chain employs TRBV7-9 and TRBJ2-1, with 11 bases that match TRBD2. CDR3 length: 17 amino acids. Germline trimming cut 4 bases from V and 0 bases from J; bases unmatched to any gene: 5. Germline V gene lookup returns CDR1 SEHNR and CDR2 FQNEAQ (reference sequence). The CDR3 DNA sequence: TGTGCCAGCAGCTCCACTAGCGGGGGTGGCTCCTACAATGAGCAGTTCTTC. It specifies CASSSTSGGGSYNEQFF.